These T cell receptor beta chains were read from a single sample in a study of cytomegalovirus exposure and HLA in healthy donors. The data were produced by immunoSEQ multiplex PCR, yet TCRdb's version contains in-frame clones alone and is incomplete. Among about 190,000 clones listed, approximately 82% were seen once. Sequencing was done on a sample of PBMCs. The source of these receptors is a woman aged 18 to 35 in good health and CMV-seropositive. CDR3s include the opening cysteine and the closing phenylalanine or tryptophan. The order of the fields is J gene, V gene, CDR3 protein.

J gene: TRBJ1-4; V gene: TRBV9; CDR3 protein: CASSVSRDRGGHEKLFF
J gene: TRBJ1-2; V gene: TRBV6-4; CDR3 protein: CASSSSGRSGYTF
J gene: TRBJ1-2; V gene: TRBV7-3; CDR3 protein: CASSLLGGGRRNYGYTF
J gene: TRBJ1-6; V gene: TRBV2; CDR3 protein: CASSGSGARSYNSPLHF
J gene: TRBJ1-4; V gene: TRBV5-6; CDR3 protein: CASSFGFFGGLASYEKLFF
J gene: TRBJ1-4; V gene: TRBV4-2; CDR3 protein: CASSQGRVGEKLFF
J gene: TRBJ1-1; V gene: TRBV6-5; CDR3 protein: CASRPGGMNTEAFF
J gene: TRBJ1-4; V gene: TRBV2; CDR3 protein: CASLGAQGTAEKLFF
J gene: TRBJ1-1; V gene: TRBV4-3; CDR3 protein: CASSQGFWTENTEAFF
J gene: TRBJ1-5; V gene: TRBV10-3; CDR3 protein: CAISEGALGNQPQHF
J gene: TRBJ2-3; V gene: TRBV4-1; CDR3 protein: CASSRLAGAGRTDTQYF
J gene: TRBJ2-5; V gene: TRBV7-2; CDR3 protein: CASSYVQGPQETQYF
J gene: TRBJ2-3; V gene: TRBV15; CDR3 protein: CATRRARLAGADTQYF
J gene: .; V gene: TRBV27; CDR3 protein: CASSRLLGGRGHPNEQFF
J gene: TRBJ1-5; V gene: TRBV6-5; CDR3 protein: CASSYSPNQPQHF
J gene: TRBJ1-2; V gene: TRBV5-1; CDR3 protein: CASSPLIARANGYTF
J gene: TRBJ1-2; V gene: TRBV7-9; CDR3 protein: CASSLGGGGYGYTF
J gene: TRBJ1-1; V gene: TRBV7-9; CDR3 protein: CASSPGGAEAFF
J gene: TRBJ2-7; V gene: TRBV27; CDR3 protein: CASSLGSPWYYEQYF
J gene: TRBJ1-4; V gene: TRBV9; CDR3 protein: CASSGGGEATTNEKLFF
J gene: TRBJ2-3; V gene: TRBV10-2; CDR3 protein: CASSEGTGDLTQYF
J gene: TRBJ2-1; V gene: TRBV27; CDR3 protein: CASSLSSGTRQFF
J gene: TRBJ1-2; V gene: TRBV4-1; CDR3 protein: CASSQVDRGGYTF
J gene: TRBJ2-3; V gene: TRBV21-1; CDR3 protein: CASSEWFTDTQYF
J gene: TRBJ1-6; V gene: TRBV6-1; CDR3 protein: CASRSTGELASPLHF
J gene: TRBJ1-3; V gene: TRBV9; CDR3 protein: CASSVATGGQGRPGNTIYF
J gene: TRBJ1-1; V gene: TRBV9; CDR3 protein: CASSSRGTEAFF
J gene: TRBJ1-1; V gene: TRBV5-4; CDR3 protein: CASRSGTGGTEAFF
J gene: TRBJ2-1; V gene: TRBV7-2; CDR3 protein: CASSRSGGLYNEQFF
J gene: TRBJ2-1; V gene: TRBV5-1; CDR3 protein: CASSWGQGAFEQFF
J gene: TRBJ1-1; V gene: TRBV25-1; CDR3 protein: CASSERGRGATEAFF
J gene: TRBJ2-7; V gene: TRBV25-1; CDR3 protein: CASSEDREIADEQYF
J gene: TRBJ2-3; V gene: TRBV27; CDR3 protein: CASPSARLLTDTQYF
J gene: TRBJ2-6; V gene: TRBV5-1; CDR3 protein: CASSLGQGGTGANVLTF
J gene: TRBJ2-1; V gene: TRBV7-2; CDR3 protein: CASSSTGRYEQFF
J gene: TRBJ2-3; V gene: TRBV5-1; CDR3 protein: CASSLQPGLAATDTQYF
J gene: TRBJ2-2; V gene: TRBV2; CDR3 protein: CASSEEVGITGTGELFF
J gene: TRBJ1-6; V gene: TRBV7-9; CDR3 protein: CASSSPPGTGDNSPLHF
J gene: TRBJ1-6; V gene: TRBV9; CDR3 protein: CASSAQGLGNSPLHF
J gene: TRBJ2-2; V gene: TRBV2; CDR3 protein: CARQAANTGELFF
J gene: TRBJ1-2; V gene: TRBV7-9; CDR3 protein: CASSAPDRGPNYGYTF
J gene: TRBJ2-3; V gene: TRBV29-1; CDR3 protein: CSDLAGDTQYF
J gene: TRBJ2-5; V gene: TRBV5-4; CDR3 protein: CASSYLSGGETQYF
J gene: TRBJ1-2; V gene: TRBV2; CDR3 protein: CASDPGGRGYTF
J gene: TRBJ1-1; V gene: TRBV7-9; CDR3 protein: CASSLGLTVEAFF
J gene: TRBJ2-2; V gene: TRBV19; CDR3 protein: CASSTLGQTGELFF
J gene: TRBJ2-3; V gene: TRBV7-3; CDR3 protein: CASSLGLLSTDTQYF
J gene: TRBJ2-7; V gene: TRBV28; CDR3 protein: CASNQGAFTYEQYF
J gene: TRBJ1-2; V gene: TRBV28; CDR3 protein: CATKGHKRANYGYTF
J gene: TRBJ1-6; V gene: TRBV2; CDR3 protein: CASSQTGQVSYNSPLHF
J gene: TRBJ2-5; V gene: TRBV4-2; CDR3 protein: CASSQESLQQETQYF
J gene: TRBJ1-1; V gene: TRBV28; CDR3 protein: CASSEYQGEGGDTEAFF
J gene: TRBJ2-3; V gene: TRBV5-1; CDR3 protein: CASSAISGEGDTQYF
J gene: TRBJ1-5; V gene: TRBV6-5; CDR3 protein: CASSYEGYQPQHF
J gene: TRBJ1-6; V gene: TRBV4-1; CDR3 protein: CASSLSVSSYNSPLHF
J gene: TRBJ1-5; V gene: TRBV5-5; CDR3 protein: CASSPTGFGNQPQHF
J gene: TRBJ1-1; V gene: TRBV9; CDR3 protein: CASSAHRTTEAFF
J gene: TRBJ2-7; V gene: TRBV29-1; CDR3 protein: CRVVTTGREQYF
J gene: TRBJ1-5; V gene: TRBV27; CDR3 protein: CASSLGQGKSPQHF